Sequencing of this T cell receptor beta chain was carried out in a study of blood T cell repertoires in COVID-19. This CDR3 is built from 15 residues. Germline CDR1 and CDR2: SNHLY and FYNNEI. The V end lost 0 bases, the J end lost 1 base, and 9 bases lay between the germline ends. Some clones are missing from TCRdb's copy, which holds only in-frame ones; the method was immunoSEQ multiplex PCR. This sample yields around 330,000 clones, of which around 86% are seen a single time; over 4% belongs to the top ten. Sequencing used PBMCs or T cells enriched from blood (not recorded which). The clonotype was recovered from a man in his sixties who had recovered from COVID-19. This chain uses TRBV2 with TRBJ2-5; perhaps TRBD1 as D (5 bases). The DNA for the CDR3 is TGTGCCAGCAGTGAAGCATGGCAGGGCCAAGAGACCCAGTACTTC. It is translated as CASSEAWQGQETQYF.